The source of this T cell receptor beta chain is a study of shared clonotypes between healthy human individuals. Study-level information: Three plates each covered CD4 naive and memory; CD8 naive two, CD8 memory one. Broader study findings: Sorted-subset sequencing was shown by rarefaction to be incomplete despite large depth.

About this clone itself: Its matching antigen is unknown. Other nucleotide sequences in the sample specify the same CDR3.

The test was conducted at deep level. Repertoires were generated with immunoSEQ multiplex PCR, while TCRdb's copy carries only in-frame clones and drops some. The sample lists about 2 million clones, about 95% occurring once. The germline CDR1 and CDR2 sequences are MNHEY and SMNVEV (reference sequence). The CDR3 has 13 residues. V lost 2 bases to trimming and J lost 4 bases, with 9 bases between them. CD45RO-negative CD8 cells positively selected for CCR7 made up the naive population, which excluded terminally differentiated effector memory CD45RA+ cells. The source material was naive CD8+ T cells sorted from blood. This TCR was sampled from a man between 18 and 29 years old in good health. The chain uses TRBV27 and TRBJ2-7; D gene ambiguous. This CDR3 reads CASSLGPDYEQYF. The CDR3 DNA reads as TGTGCCAGCAGTTTAGGGCCGGATTACGAGCAGTACTTC.